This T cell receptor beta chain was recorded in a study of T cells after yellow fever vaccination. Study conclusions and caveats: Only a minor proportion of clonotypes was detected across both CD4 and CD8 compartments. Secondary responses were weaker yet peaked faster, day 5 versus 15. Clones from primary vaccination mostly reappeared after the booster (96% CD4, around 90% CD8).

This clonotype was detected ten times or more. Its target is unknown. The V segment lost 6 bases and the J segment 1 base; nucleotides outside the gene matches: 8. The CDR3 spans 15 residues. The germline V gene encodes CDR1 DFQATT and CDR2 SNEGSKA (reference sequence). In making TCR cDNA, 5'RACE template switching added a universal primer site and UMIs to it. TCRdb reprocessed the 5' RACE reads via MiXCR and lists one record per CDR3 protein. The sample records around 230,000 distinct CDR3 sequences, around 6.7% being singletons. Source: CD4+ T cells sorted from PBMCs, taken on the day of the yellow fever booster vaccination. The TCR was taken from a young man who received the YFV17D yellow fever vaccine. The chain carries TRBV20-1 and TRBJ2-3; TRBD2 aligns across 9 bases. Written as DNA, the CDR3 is TGCAGTGCCACATTTAGCGGGAGAGGCACAGATACGCAGTATTTT. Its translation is CSATFSGRGTDTQYF.